The T cell receptor (beta chain) described here comes from a study of blood T cell repertoires in COVID-19. Study information: Sources were T cells, B-cell-depleted T cells, or PBMCs; the material itself was cDNA or gDNA.

Here immunoSEQ multiplex PCR was the method, and the copy in TCRdb shows in-frame clones only, minus some. This table holds more than 95,000 clones, 85% to 90% found once. Source material: peripheral blood. This receptor was taken from a human donor in a cohort sampled during active COVID-19.

The CDR3 protein is CASSQERTGGGETGELFF. CDR3 DNA sequence: TGCGCCAGCAGCCAGGAAAGAACAGGGGGTGGTGAGACCGGGGAGCTGTTTTTT. The chain recombines TRBV4-1 with TRBJ2-2; 8 bases agree with TRBD1. Trimming at V came to 3 bases and at J to 5 bases, leaving 14 bases not matched to a gene. CDR3 length: 18 residues. CDR1 and CDR2 (germline): MGHRA, YSYEKL.